This entry lists 11 T cell receptor beta chains sequenced from one sample in a study of blood T cell repertoires in COVID-19. Data came from immunoSEQ multiplex PCR; TCRdb stores just in-frame clones and leaves some out. Of 40,000 to 50,000 clones in the sample, about nine tenths are singletons; the top ten hold under 6.5%. The sample taken for sequencing was peripheral blood. The receptors shown here come from a man in his 70s with acute or convalescent COVID-19.

This sequence joins TRBV6-1 and TRBJ1-2, with D perhaps matching TRBD1 (5 bases). Per germline, CDR1 MNHNS and CDR2 SASEGT. CDR3 size: 16 residues. Trimming removed 0 bases at V and 4 bases at J, with 15 bases between. The CDR3 coding sequence is TGTGCCAGCAGTGAAGCGGTTGAAGGGGAGGCCTATGGCTACACCTTC. This sequence encodes CASSEAVEGEAYGYTF.

This clone was recorded only once. This chain uses TRBV19 with TRBJ1-4; the D gene is possibly TRBD1 (6 bases). V lost 4 bases to trimming and J lost 3 bases, with 15 bases between them. This CDR3 spans 16 amino acids. Germline loops: CDR1 LNHDA, CDR2 SQIVND (reference sequence). The CDR3 here is CASSTTGTRSNEKLFF. As DNA, the CDR3 is TGTGCCAGTAGTACAACAGGGACGCGGTCTAATGAAAAACTGTTTTTT.

This chain links TRBV5-1 with TRBJ2-3, with unresolved D. V was shortened by 5 bases and J by 2 bases, with 15 bases between the two germline ends. From germline, CDR1 is SGHRS and CDR2 YFSETQ. The CDR3 length is 15 residues. CDR3 nucleotides: TGCGCCAGCAGGTCCTCCACCCAACACACAGATACGCAGTATTTT. Its protein is CASRSSTQHTDTQYF.

J is TRBJ2-5 and V is TRBV15, with TRBD2 identical over 9 bases. The trim removed 1 base at V and 5 bases at J, leaving 11 bases unmatched. CDR1 LNHNV and CDR2 YYDKDF come from the germline V gene (reference sequence). There are 17 residues in the CDR3. This CDR3 reads CATSRGRLAVEGETQYF. CDR3 bases: TGTGCCACCAGCAGAGGGAGACTAGCGGTTGAGGGGGAGACCCAGTACTTC.

The CDR3 region has the DNA TGTGCCAGCAGCGGAGTCCAGGGGCGCGACTATGGCTACACCTTC. This translates into CASSGVQGRDYGYTF. The J gene is TRBJ1-2, the V gene TRBV2; D is perhaps TRBD1 (6 bases). Between the trimmed V and J ends, which lost 6 bases and 3 bases, there was a span of 17 bases. This CDR3 region has 15 residues. Per germline, CDR1 SNHLY and CDR2 FYNNEI.

The chain uses TRBV4-3 and TRBJ1-2; D is uncertain. Germline assignment: CDR1 LGHNA and CDR2 YSLEER. V was clipped by 1 base and J by 0 bases, with 12 bases between them. The CDR3 loop spans 16 amino acids. The DNA of the CDR3 is TGCGCCAGCAGCCAAGGAGCCGCGAGGGCTAACTATGGCTACACCTTC. Translated: CASSQGAARANYGYTF.

The gene calls are TRBV30 and TRBJ1-3, with D perhaps matching TRBD1 (6 bases). The CDR3 spans 15 residues. Looked up from germline, CDR1 is GTSNPN and CDR2 is SVGIG (reference sequence). V shed 0 bases and J shed 0 bases, with 9 bases lying between them. In DNA, the CDR3 is TGTGCCTGGAGTGTAGCGGGACACTCTGGAAACACCATATATTTT. Its translation is CAWSVAGHSGNTIYF.

This clone occurred once. V gene TRBV11-3 combines with J gene TRBJ2-7; perhaps TRBD2 as D (5 bases). Per the germline V gene, CDR1 is SGHNT and CDR2 is YENEEA. V was clipped by 1 base and J by 4 bases, with 11 bases between them. This CDR3 has 14 amino acids. The chain's CDR3 is CASSLASSGYEQYF. In DNA form, the CDR3 reads TGTGCCAGCAGCTTAGCGTCCTCGGGATACGAGCAGTACTTC.

This sequence joins TRBV30 and TRBJ2-1; weak D call: TRBD1 (6 bases). This CDR3 is built from 16 residues. The germline V and J ends were trimmed by 2 bases and 6 bases, with 20 bases remaining between them. Germline V lookup: CDR1 GTSNPN, CDR2 SVGIG (reference sequence). Here the CDR3 DNA reads TGTGCCTGGAGTATGGACAGCTCGAGCTCCCTCAATGAGCAGTTCTTC. This codes for CAWSMDSSSSLNEQFF.

The chain uses TRBV5-1 and TRBJ2-2, with a tentative D call TRBD2 (6 bases). The CDR3 sequence is 20 residues long. Germline values: CDR1 SGHRS, CDR2 YFSETQ. Between the trimmed V and J ends, which lost 4 bases and 1 base, there was a span of 26 bases. The CDR3 is CASSPAGWGGRLENTGELFF. DNA of the CDR3: TGCGCCAGCAGCCCAGCAGGGTGGGGAGGTCGTCTAGAGAACACCGGGGAGCTGTTTTTT.

The J gene is TRBJ2-7, the V gene TRBV6-5; D not certain. Germline V gene lookup returns CDR1 MNHEY and CDR2 SVGAGI. V lost 4 bases and J lost 2, with 15 bases in between. This CDR3 has 15 residues. The CDR3 DNA follows: TGTGCCAGCAGTTCCCATGTGGCAGAACCCTACGAGCAGTACTTC. Encoded protein: CASSSHVAEPYEQYF.